The clone carrying this T cell receptor (beta chain) came up many times. What it recognizes is unknown. Generation of TCR beta libraries employed quantitative 5'-RACE incorporating molecular barcodes. TCRdb re-derived calls from the 5' RACE reads in MiXCR, one entry per CDR3 protein. The sample carries 30,000 to 45,000 distinct CDR3 sequences, 3% to 3.5% recorded once. This entry belongs to a study of CD8 T cells in ankylosing spondylitis. Study-level findings and limits: Significant enrichment of disease-linked clones was reported in matched ankylosing spondylitis synovial fluid. With a CD8+ phenotype, disease-linked clones were relatively rare in peripheral blood. It appeared that ankylosing spondylitis blood was characterized by a TCR beta motif of eight highly homologous variants.

The specimen sequenced was blood, either unsorted or a sorted T cell fraction (not recorded which). The receptor was derived from a male donor with ankylosing spondylitis or in good health (not recorded which).

The CDR3 bases are TGTGCCAGCAGCTCCACAGGGGTGGTCCTCCAAGAGACCCAGTACTTC. Translated: CASSSTGVVLQETQYF. The V gene is TRBV9, the J gene TRBJ2-5; TRBD1 aligns across 7 bases. The CDR3 covers 16 residues. V shed 4 bases and J 1 base; nucleotides not matched to a gene: 10. Germline V gene sequence: CDR1 SGDLS, CDR2 YYNGEE.